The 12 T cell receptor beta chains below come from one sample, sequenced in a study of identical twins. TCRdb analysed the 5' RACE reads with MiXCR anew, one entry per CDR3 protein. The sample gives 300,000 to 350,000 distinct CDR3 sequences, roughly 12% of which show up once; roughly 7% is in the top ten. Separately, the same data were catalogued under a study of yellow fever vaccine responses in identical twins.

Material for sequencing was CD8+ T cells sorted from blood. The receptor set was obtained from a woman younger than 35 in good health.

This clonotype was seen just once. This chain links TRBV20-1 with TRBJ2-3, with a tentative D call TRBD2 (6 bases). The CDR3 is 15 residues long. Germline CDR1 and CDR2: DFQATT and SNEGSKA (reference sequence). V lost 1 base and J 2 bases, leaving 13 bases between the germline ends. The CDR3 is CSARVGGLYTDTQYF. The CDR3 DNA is TGCAGTGCTAGAGTTGGGGGACTTTACACAGATACGCAGTATTTT.

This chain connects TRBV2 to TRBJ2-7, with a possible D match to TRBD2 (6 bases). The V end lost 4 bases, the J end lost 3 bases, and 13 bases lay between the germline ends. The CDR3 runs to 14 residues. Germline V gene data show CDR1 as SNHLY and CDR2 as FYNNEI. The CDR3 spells CASSVKGLIYEQYV. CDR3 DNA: TGTGCCAGCAGTGTTAAAGGACTAATCTACGAGCAGTACGTC.

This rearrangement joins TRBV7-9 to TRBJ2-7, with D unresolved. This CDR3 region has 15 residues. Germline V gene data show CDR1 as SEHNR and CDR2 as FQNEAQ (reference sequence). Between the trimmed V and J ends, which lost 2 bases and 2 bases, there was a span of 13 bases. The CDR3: CASSLKKQSPYEQYF. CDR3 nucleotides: TGTGCCAGCAGCTTAAAAAAACAGTCCCCCTACGAGCAGTACTTC.

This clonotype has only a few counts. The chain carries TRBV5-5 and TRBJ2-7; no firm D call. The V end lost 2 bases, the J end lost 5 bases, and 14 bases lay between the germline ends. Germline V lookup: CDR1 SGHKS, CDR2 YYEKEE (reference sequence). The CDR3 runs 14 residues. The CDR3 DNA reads TGTGCCAGCAGCTTTTCCAAATCCATGGACGAGCAGTACTTC. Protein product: CASSFSKSMDEQYF.

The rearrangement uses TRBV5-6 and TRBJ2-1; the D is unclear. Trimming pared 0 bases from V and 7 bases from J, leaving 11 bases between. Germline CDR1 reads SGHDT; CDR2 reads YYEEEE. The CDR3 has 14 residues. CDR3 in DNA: TGTGCCAGCAGCTTGGAAGGCCCGCAAAATGAGCAGTTCTTC. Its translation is CASSLEGPQNEQFF.

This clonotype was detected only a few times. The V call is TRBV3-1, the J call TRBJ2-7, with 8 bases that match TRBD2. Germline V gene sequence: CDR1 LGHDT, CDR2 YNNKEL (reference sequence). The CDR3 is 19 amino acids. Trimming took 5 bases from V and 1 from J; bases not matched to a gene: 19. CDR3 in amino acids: CASSAVSIAGPFGSYEQYF. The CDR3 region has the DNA TGTGCCAGCAGCGCCGTTTCAATAGCGGGACCGTTTGGATCCTACGAGCAGTACTTC.

The CDR3 protein is CASSYNRGFQPQHF. The CDR3 DNA sequence: TGTGCCAGCAGCTATAACAGGGGATTTCAGCCCCAGCATTTT. V gene TRBV5-6 combines with J gene TRBJ1-5; 7 nucleotides match TRBD1. The CDR3 spans 14 residues. V shed 3 bases and J 6 bases; nucleotides not matched to a gene: 6. CDR1 is SGHDT, CDR2 YYEEEE, per germline.

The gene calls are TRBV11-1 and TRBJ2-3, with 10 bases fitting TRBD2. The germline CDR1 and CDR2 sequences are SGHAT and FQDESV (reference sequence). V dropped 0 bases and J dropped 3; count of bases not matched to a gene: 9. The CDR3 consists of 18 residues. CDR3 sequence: CASSLAVWASGSTDTQYF. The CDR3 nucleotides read TGTGCCAGCAGCTTAGCCGTATGGGCTAGCGGGAGTACAGATACGCAGTATTTT. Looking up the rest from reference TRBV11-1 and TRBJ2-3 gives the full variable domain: EAEVAQSPRYKITEKSQAVAFWCDPISGHATLYWYRQILGQGPELLVQFQDESVVDDSQLPKDRFSAERLKGVDSTLKIQPAELGDSAMYLCASSLAVWASGSTDTQYFGPGTRLTVL.

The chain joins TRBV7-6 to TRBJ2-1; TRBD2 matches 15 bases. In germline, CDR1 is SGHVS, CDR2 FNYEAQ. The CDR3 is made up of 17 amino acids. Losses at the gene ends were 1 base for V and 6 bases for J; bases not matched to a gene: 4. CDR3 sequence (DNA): TGTGCCAGCAGCTTAGGAAAGGGACTAGCGGGAGGCAATGAGCAGTTCTTC. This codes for CASSLGKGLAGGNEQFF.

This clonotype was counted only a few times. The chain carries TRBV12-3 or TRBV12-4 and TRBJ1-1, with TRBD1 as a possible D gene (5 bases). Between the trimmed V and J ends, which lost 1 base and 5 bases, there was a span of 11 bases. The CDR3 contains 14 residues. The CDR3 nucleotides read TGTGCCAGCAGTTTAGAGGGGCCGCGGACTGAAGCTTTCTTT. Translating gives CASSLEGPRTEAFF.

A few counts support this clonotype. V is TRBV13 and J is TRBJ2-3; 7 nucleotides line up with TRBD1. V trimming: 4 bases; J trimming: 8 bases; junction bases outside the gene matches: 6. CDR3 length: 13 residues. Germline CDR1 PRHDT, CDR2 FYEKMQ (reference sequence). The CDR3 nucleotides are TGTGCCAGCAGCTCCACAGGGGAAGTTACGCAGTATTTT. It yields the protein CASSSTGEVTQYF.

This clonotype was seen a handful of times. The CDR3 protein is CASSLSGVGSDNEQFF. For the CDR3, the DNA is TGTGCCAGCAGCCTTAGTGGTGTCGGTTCGGACAATGAGCAGTTCTTC. The chain recombines TRBV7-6 with TRBJ2-1, with D uncertain. The CDR3 runs to 16 residues. V lost 5 bases to trimming and J lost 5 bases, with 19 bases between them. The germline V gene has CDR1 SGHVS and CDR2 FNYEAQ.